This T cell receptor beta chain was captured by sequencing in a study of CD8 T cells in Susac syndrome. The sample holds one count of this clonotype. Random hexamers were used to reverse transcribe roughly 0.45 to 1 ug of RNA. A multiplex approach, immunoSEQ multiplex PCR, amplified TCR beta CDR3 across 54 Vbeta and 13 Jbeta. TCRdb passed the immunoSEQ multiplex PCR reads through MiXCR, listing each CDR3 protein once. The table has 120,000 or so distinct CDR3 sequences, about 96% seen once. This receptor was taken from a human donor in good health. What was sequenced was CD4+ T cells from PBMCs.

Here the CDR3 reads CSVATAQWTEAFF. CDR3 sequence (DNA): TGCAGCGTGGCGACGGCTCAGTGGACTGAAGCTTTCTTT. The V and J genes are TRBV29-1 and TRBJ1-1, with D uncertain. This CDR3 has 13 amino acids. CDR1 and CDR2 (germline): SQVTM, ANQGSEA. Trimming removed 6 bases at V and 5 bases at J, with 16 bases between. Full variable domain (remainder filled in from reference TRBV29-1 and TRBJ1-1): SAVISQKPSRDICQRGTSLTIQCQVDSQVTMMFWYRQQPGQSLTLIATANQGSEATYESGFVIDKFPISRPNLTFSTLTVSNMSPEDSSIYLCSVATAQWTEAFFGQGTRLTVV.